This T cell receptor (beta chain) was sequenced for a study of shared clonotypes between healthy human individuals. Sequencing used immunoSEQ multiplex PCR; TCRdb keeps in-frame clones, though not all of them. The profile shows 730,000 or so clones, roughly 70% of them singletons. The CDR3 has 14 amino acids. After removal of 6 bases from V and 0 bases from J, the junction contained 3 bases not matched to a gene. Per the germline V gene, CDR1 is MDHEN and CDR2 is SYDVKM. What was sequenced was memory CD4+ T cells sorted from blood. The subset was: CD45RA-negative fraction. The J gene is TRBJ2-7, the V gene TRBV28, with 9 bases aligning to TRBD1. The origin of this receptor is a woman under 40 in good health. The CDR3, as DNA: TGTGCCAGCAGGACAGGGGGGAGCTCCTACGAGCAGTACTTC. Translated: CASRTGGSSYEQYF.